The clone carrying this TCR beta chain was counted many times. What it binds is not known. These data come from a study of T cells in Graves' hyperthyroidism and ophthalmopathy. Study observations and caveats: Most expanded thyroid clonotypes above 0.001 recurred in blood.

Amplified regions were TCR beta CDR3 sequences from RNA transcripts. A set of HTBI primers served as the primers for a first-round RT-PCR of the TCR CDR3. Each CDR3 protein is one row after TCRdb ran MiXCR on the multiplex PCR reads. The sample shows almost 600,000 distinct CDR3 sequences, over 11% of them seen only once. Patients were excluded because of uncontrolled infection, other autoimmune disease, pregnancy or lactation. The V gene's germline CDR1 is SEHNR and CDR2 FQNEAQ (reference sequence). Trimming removed 5 bases from V and 4 bases from J, with 17 bases in between. This CDR3 is built from 15 residues.

Sequencing used blood. This receptor was identified in a woman younger than 45 with Graves' hyperthyroidism that later progressed to Graves' ophthalmopathy. V is TRBV7-9 and J is TRBJ2-5, with D tentatively TRBD1 (8 bases). In DNA form, the CDR3 reads TGTGCCAGCAGCCACTCCACAGGGGGGGGAGAGACCCAGTACTTC. Amino acids: CASSHSTGGGETQYF. Using reference TRBV7-9 and TRBJ2-5 for the parts outside the CDR3, the full variable domain is DTGVSQNPRHKITKRGQNVTFRCDPISEHNRLYWYRQTLGQGPEFLTYFQNEAQLEKSRLLSDRFSAERPKGSFSTLEIQRTEQGDSAMYLCASSHSTGGGETQYFGPGTRLLVL.